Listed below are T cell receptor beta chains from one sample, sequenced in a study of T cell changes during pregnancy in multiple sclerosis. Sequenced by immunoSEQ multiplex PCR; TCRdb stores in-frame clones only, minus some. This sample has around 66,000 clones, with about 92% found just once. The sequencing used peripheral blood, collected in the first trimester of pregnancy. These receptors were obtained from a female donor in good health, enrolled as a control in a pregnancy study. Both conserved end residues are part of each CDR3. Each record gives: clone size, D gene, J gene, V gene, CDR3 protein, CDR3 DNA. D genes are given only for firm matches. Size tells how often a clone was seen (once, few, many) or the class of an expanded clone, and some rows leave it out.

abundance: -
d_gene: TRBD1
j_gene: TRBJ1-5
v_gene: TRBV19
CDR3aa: CASTPSGGRVQPQHF
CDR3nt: TGTGCCAGTACCCCCTCAGGGGGCCGGGTTCAGCCCCAGCATTTT

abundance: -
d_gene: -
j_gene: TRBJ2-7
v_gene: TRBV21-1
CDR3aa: CASSEASYEQYF
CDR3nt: TGTGCCAGCAGCGAGGCCTCCTACGAGCAGTACTTC

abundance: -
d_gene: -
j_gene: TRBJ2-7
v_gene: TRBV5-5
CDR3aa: CASSSQGKHEQYF
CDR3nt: TGTGCCAGCAGTTCACAGGGTAAGCACGAGCAGTACTTC

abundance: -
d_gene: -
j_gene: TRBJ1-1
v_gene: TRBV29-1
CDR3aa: CSVGTGEAFF
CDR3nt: TGCAGCGTAGGTACAGGGGAAGCTTTCTTT

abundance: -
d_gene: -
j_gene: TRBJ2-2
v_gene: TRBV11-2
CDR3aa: CASSLDGPEGTGELFF
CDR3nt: TGTGCCAGCAGCTTAGATGGCCCTGAGGGCACCGGGGAGCTGTTTTTT

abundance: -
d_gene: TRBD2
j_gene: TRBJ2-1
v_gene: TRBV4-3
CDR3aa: CASSATSGRANEQFF
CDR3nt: TGCGCCAGCAGTGCTACTAGCGGGAGGGCCAATGAGCAGTTCTTC

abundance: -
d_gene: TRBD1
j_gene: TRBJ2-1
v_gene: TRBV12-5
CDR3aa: CASGPDRGYNEQFF
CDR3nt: TGTGCTAGTGGCCCGGACAGGGGATACAATGAGCAGTTCTTC

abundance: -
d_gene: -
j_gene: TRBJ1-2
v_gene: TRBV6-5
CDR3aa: CASSSPLGVQNYGYTF
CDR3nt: TGTGCCAGCAGTTCTCCTCTCGGGGTTCAAAACTATGGCTACACCTTC

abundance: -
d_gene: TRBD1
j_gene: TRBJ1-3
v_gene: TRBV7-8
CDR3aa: CASSLPGQYGNTIYF
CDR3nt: TGTGCCAGCAGCCTACCGGGACAGTATGGAAACACCATATATTTT

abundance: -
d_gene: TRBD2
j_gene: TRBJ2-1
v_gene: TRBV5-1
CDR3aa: CASSLGGSSYNEQFF
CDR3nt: TGCGCCAGCAGCTTGGGCGGGAGCTCCTACAATGAGCAGTTCTTC

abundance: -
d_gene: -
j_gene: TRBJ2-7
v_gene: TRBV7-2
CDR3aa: CASTLQSGSYEQYF
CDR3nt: TGTGCCAGCACCCTACAAAGCGGATCCTACGAGCAGTACTTC

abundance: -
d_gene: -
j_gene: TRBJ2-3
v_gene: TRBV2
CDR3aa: CADEGGPSNTDTQYF
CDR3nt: TGTGCCGACGAGGGGGGGCCCTCAAACACAGATACGCAGTATTTT

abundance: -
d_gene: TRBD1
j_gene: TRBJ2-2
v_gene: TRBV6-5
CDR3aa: CASSSGTGGAGELFF
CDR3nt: TGTGCCAGCAGTTCCGGGACAGGGGGCGCCGGGGAGCTGTTTTTT

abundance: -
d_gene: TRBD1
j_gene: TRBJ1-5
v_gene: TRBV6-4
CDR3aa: CASSLHRGRRNQPQHF
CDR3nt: TGTGCCAGCAGTTTACACAGGGGGCGAAGGAATCAGCCCCAGCATTTT

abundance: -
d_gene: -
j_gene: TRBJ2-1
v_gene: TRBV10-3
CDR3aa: CAISESRMGSGFNEQFF
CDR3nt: TGTGCCATCAGTGAGTCGCGGATGGGTTCTGGATTCAATGAGCAGTTCTTC

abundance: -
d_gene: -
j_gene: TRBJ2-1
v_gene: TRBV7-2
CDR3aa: CASSLAISYNEQFF
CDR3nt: TGTGCCAGCAGCTTAGCAATTAGCTACAATGAGCAGTTCTTC

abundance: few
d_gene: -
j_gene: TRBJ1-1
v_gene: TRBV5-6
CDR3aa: CASSFGHLEAFF
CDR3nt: TGTGCCAGCAGCTTCGGACATCTTGAAGCTTTCTTT

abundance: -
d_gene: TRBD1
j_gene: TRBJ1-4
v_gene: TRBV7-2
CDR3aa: CASSPTGGGNNEKLFF
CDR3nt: TGTGCCAGCAGCCCCACAGGGGGCGGTAATAATGAAAAACTGTTTTTT

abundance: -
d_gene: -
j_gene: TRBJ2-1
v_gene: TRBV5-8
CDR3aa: CASSLGRNNEQFF
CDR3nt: TGTGCCAGCAGCTTAGGGAGGAACAATGAGCAGTTCTTC

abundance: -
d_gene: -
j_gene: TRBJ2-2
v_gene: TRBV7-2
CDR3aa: CASSLAPPGYTGELFF
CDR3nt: TGTGCCAGCAGCTTAGCCCCCCCGGGGTACACCGGGGAGCTGTTTTTT

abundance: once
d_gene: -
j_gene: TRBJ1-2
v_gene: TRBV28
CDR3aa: CASSSLGTFTDPNYGYTF
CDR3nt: TGTGCCAGCAGCTCCCTGGGTACGTTCACAGACCCTAACTATGGCTACACCTTC

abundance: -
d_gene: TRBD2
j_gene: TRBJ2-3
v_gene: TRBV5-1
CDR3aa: CASSLETSGTSTDTQYF
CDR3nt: TGCGCCAGCAGCTTGGAGACTAGCGGGACCAGCACAGATACGCAGTATTTT

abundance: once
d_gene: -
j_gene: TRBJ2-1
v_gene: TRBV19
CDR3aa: CASSIEGGQSYEQFF
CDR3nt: TGTGCCAGTAGTATAGAGGGGGGACAGAGCTATGAGCAGTTCTTC

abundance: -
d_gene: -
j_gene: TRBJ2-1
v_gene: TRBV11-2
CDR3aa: CASSFRSSYNEQFF
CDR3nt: TGTGCCAGCAGCTTCAGAAGCTCCTACAATGAGCAGTTCTTC

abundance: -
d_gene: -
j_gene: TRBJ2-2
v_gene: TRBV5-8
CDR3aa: CASSFYTGELFF
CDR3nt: TGTGCCAGCAGCTTCTACACCGGGGAGCTGTTTTTT

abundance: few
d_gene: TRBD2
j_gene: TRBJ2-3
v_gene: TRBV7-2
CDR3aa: CASSLPSGRTDTQYF
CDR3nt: TGTGCCAGCAGCTTACCTAGCGGGAGGACAGATACGCAGTATTTT

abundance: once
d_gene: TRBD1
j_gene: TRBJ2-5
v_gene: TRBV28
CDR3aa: CASSLNRAGGGLQTQYF
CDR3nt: TGTGCCAGCAGTTTAAATAGGGCAGGGGGTGGACTTCAGACCCAGTACTTC

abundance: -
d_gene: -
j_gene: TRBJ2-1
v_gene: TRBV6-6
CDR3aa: CASSTTSIPSYNEQFF
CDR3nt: TGTGCCAGCAGTACCACTAGCATCCCCTCTTACAATGAGCAGTTCTTC

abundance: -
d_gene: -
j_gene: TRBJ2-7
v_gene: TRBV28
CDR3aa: CASMPGRGLGYEQYF
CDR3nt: TGTGCCAGCATGCCCGGGAGAGGGTTGGGCTACGAGCAGTACTTC

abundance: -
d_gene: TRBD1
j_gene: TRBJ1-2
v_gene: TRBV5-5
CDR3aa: CASSLGTGGANRGYTF
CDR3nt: TGTGCCAGCAGCTTGGGGACAGGGGGCGCGAATAGGGGCTACACCTTC

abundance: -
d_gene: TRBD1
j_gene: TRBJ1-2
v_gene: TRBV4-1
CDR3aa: CATLGTGGANYGYTF
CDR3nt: TGCGCCACCCTTGGGACAGGCGGAGCTAACTATGGCTACACCTTC